This T cell receptor beta chain was documented in a study of cytomegalovirus exposure and HLA in healthy donors. CDR3 length: 14 residues. The V gene's germline CDR1 is LGHNA and CDR2 YSLEER. V lost 0 bases and J lost 2, with 7 bases in between. A multiplex PCR was run with 60 Vbeta primers and 13 Jbeta primers. TCRdb's table, derived via immunoSEQ multiplex PCR, lists solely in-frame clones and lacks some. Of 100,000 to 120,000 clones in the sample, around 80% were seen once. Study-wide findings and caveats: An analysis that was carried out later associated about 17,000 TCR beta sequences with HLA alleles at 0.05 false discovery rate. Only CMV serostatus was available as immune exposure information. Cytomegalovirus-associated TCR beta chains were listed, numbering 150 to 200. Presence/absence comparisons presumed near-even sequencing depth among donors.

As to this clone: No antigen is known for it.

The sequencing input was PBMCs. The chain has TRBV4-3 and TRBJ1-2; D remains unclear. The source of this sequence is a male donor in good health and CMV-seronegative. CDR3 sequence reads: CASSQEGRNYGYTF. The CDR3 nucleotides read TGCGCCAGCAGCCAAGAGGGCAGGAACTATGGCTACACCTTC.